This T cell receptor beta chain derives from a study of T-cell memory formation after mild COVID-19. One entry per CDR3 protein results from TCRdb running MiXCR on the 5' RACE reads. The table records 190,000 or so distinct CDR3 sequences, roughly a tenth of them present only once. The V and J ends lost 3 bases and 9 bases respectively, with 12 bases between them. The CDR3 is made up of 13 amino acids. Germline CDR1 KGHSH, CDR2 LQKENI. This clonotype was seen a few times. This TCR was recovered from a man aged 18 to 30 who had mild COVID-19 (a few samples of this study predate the infection). Cell type and time point are not known. The sequenced sample consisted of PBMCs or a T cell subset sorted from them (not recorded which). The chain recombines TRBV18 with TRBJ2-1; D perhaps matches TRBD1 (6 bases). CDR3 region: CASSPNRDGEQFF. The CDR3 DNA reads as TGTGCCAGCTCACCGAACAGGGATGGTGAGCAGTTCTTC.